The clone carrying this T cell receptor beta chain was observed a single time. Antigen specificity is unknown. These data originate in a study of cytomegalovirus exposure and HLA in healthy donors. Overall study: Early release data held about 92 million unique TCRs from HLA-typed donors.

Whole-study results and caveats: The majority of CMV-associated TCR beta chains were reported as apparently HLA-restricted in a later analysis.

60 Vbeta and 13 Jbeta primers were used in PCR. Measured with immunoSEQ multiplex PCR; TCRdb has only the in-frame clones, and not every one. The table shows around 200,000 clones, with about two thirds occurring only once. This clonotype originated in a man aged 40-49 years in good health and CMV-seropositive. Sequenced material: PBMCs.

The CDR3 DNA reads TGTGCCAGCAGTTACTCCTCGGACAGGTTATACGAGCAGTACTTC. Translation: CASSYSSDRLYEQYF. The chain is built from TRBV6-5 and TRBJ2-7; 7 nucleotides align to TRBD1. The CDR3 spans 15 residues. V was pared by 0 bases and J by 4 bases, with 6 bases of the junction left unmatched. The germline gives CDR1 MNHEY, CDR2 SVGAGI.